Each of the 8 T cell receptor beta chains below was sequenced from the same sample in a study of blood T cell repertoires in COVID-19. This table comes from immunoSEQ multiplex PCR, and its TCRdb copy is limited to in-frame clones, with some not included. The sample yields 52,000 or so clones, about 85% seen once. Material for sequencing was peripheral blood. The source of these receptors is a man aged 50-60 years with acute or convalescent COVID-19.

This rearrangement joins TRBV30 to TRBJ1-2, with 10 bases identical to TRBD1. This CDR3 has 14 residues. Germline CDR1 reads GTSNPN; CDR2 reads SVGIG (reference sequence). The J segment lost 5 bases and the V segment lost 5 bases, leaving 8 bases of the junction unmatched. The CDR3 protein is CAWAGDRGQYGYTF. The CDR3 nucleotides are TGTGCCTGGGCTGGGGACAGGGGACAATATGGCTACACCTTC.

This clone appeared a single time. Germline and junction disagree at one end, which may indicate a read error. This chain joins TRBV7-7 and TRBJ2-1; TRBD2 matches 7 bases. CDR3 length equals 14 residues. Per germline, CDR1 SSHAT and CDR2 FNYEAQ (reference sequence). CDR3 bases: TGTGCTAGCAGCCGCGGACTAGGGAACAATGAGCAGTTCTTC. Protein sequence: CASSRGLGNNEQFF.

This chain joins TRBV10-3 and TRBJ2-5; D is perhaps TRBD2 (6 bases). The germline CDR1 and CDR2 sequences are ENHRY and SYGVKD. The CDR3 contains 13 residues. V was shortened by 7 bases and J by 2 bases, with 11 bases between the two germline ends. CDR3 in amino acids: CAIKEAGQETQYF. The CDR3 coding sequence is TGTGCCATCAAAGAGGCGGGGCAAGAGACCCAGTACTTC.

The chain uses TRBV7-6 and TRBJ2-2, with D possibly being TRBD2 (5 bases). V lost 5 bases, J lost 2 bases, and 15 bases lay in between. The CDR3 sequence is 16 residues long. Germline CDR1 and CDR2: SGHVS and FNYEAQ. The CDR3 DNA is TGTGCCAGCAGCCGGACTTGGGGAACTAACACCGGGGAGCTGTTTTTT. This gives the protein CASSRTWGTNTGELFF.

The V call is TRBV6-5, the J call TRBJ2-7; TRBD1 agrees at 9 bases. The germline gives CDR1 MNHEY, CDR2 SVGAGI. This CDR3 has 15 amino acids. Trimming cost V 6 bases and J 5 bases; bases outside gene matches: 11. CDR3 loop: CASRTPWTGVNEQYF. DNA of the CDR3: TGTGCCAGCAGGACCCCCTGGACAGGGGTTAACGAGCAGTACTTC.

This chain's CDR3 is CASSESSLAPRGFNEQFF. In nucleotides, the CDR3 is TGCGCCAGCAGTGAGAGCAGCCTAGCGCCACGCGGTTTCAATGAGCAGTTCTTC. The J gene is TRBJ2-1, the V gene TRBV10-1, with D possibly matching TRBD2 (6 bases). Germline CDR1 reads WNHNN; CDR2 reads SYGVQD (reference sequence). V was pared by 2 bases and J by 6 bases, with 23 bases between. The CDR3 contains 18 residues.

This clone has only one observation. V usage is TRBV7-9 and J usage is TRBJ1-2; 9 bases agree with TRBD1. Germline loops: CDR1 SEHNR, CDR2 FQNEAQ (reference sequence). V gave up 3 bases and J gave up 8 bases; unmatched junction bases: 16. This CDR3 is built from 17 residues. The CDR3 region has the DNA TGTGCCAGCAGCTTTTCTTCCGGGACAGGGAGGGGTGAAGGCTACACCTTC. It encodes CASSFSSGTGRGEGYTF.

This rearrangement joins TRBV7-9 to TRBJ1-1; possible D gene TRBD1, 6 bases. Trimming took 5 bases from V and 10 from J, leaving 14 bases between them. This CDR3 has 12 residues. Per germline, CDR1 SEHNR and CDR2 FQNEAQ (reference sequence). This chain's CDR3 is CASSPDRTRAFF. In DNA form, the CDR3 reads TGTGCCAGCAGCCCAGACAGGACTAGAGCTTTCTTT.